This T cell receptor (beta chain) was recovered during a study of blood T cell repertoires in COVID-19. For the study at large: Whether acute or convalescent, the COVID-19 samples came from the United States, Italy and Spain. Sample material is recorded as cDNA or gDNA derived from T cells, B-cell-depleted T cells, or PBMCs.

How the authors handled the data: The authors estimated nucleated cell counts from reference gene primer amplification. Sequencing was performed with immunoSEQ multiplex PCR; in TCRdb, only in-frame clones are kept and a portion is missing. For V, J and clone size, that table is used; D and trimming come from the DNA. Among some 100,000 clones listed, about 77% were seen once. This clone showed up just once. This CDR3 comprises 15 residues. V was pared by 4 bases and J by 4 bases, with 17 bases between. The germline V gene encodes CDR1 SGDLS and CDR2 YYNGEE. The genes are TRBV9 and TRBJ1-1; tentative D call: TRBD1 (6 bases). Input material: peripheral blood. The TCR was taken from a man between 65 and 79 years old with active or convalescent COVID-19. The CDR3 sequence is CASSPTVQGRTEAFF. The CDR3 coding sequence is TGTGCCAGCAGCCCAACGGTACAGGGACGCACTGAAGCTTTCTTT.